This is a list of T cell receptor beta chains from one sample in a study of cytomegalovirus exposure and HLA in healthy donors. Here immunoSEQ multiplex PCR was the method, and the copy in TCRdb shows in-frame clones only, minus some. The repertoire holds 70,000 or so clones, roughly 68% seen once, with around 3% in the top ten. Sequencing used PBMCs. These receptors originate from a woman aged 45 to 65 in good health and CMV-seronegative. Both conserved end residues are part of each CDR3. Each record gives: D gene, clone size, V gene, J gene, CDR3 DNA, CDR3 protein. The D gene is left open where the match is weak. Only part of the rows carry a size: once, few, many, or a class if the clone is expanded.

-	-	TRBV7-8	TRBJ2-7	TGTGCCAGCAGCTTCAACAGGGCCCTATCCTACGAGCAGTACTTC	CASSFNRALSYEQYF
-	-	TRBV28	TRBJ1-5	TGTGCCAGCAGTTTGACATATCACCGGCATTTT	CASSLTYHRHF
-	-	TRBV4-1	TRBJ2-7	TGCGCCAGCAGCCAGGGTCCCACTAGAGCCTACGAGCAGTACTTC	CASSQGPTRAYEQYF
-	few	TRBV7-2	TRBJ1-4	TGTGCCAGCAGCTTTCCTTATAATGAAAAACTGTTTTTT	CASSFPYNEKLFF
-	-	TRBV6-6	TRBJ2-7	TGTGCCAGCAGCAGCCTGACAGGCGACCGGAACTTC	CASSSLTGDRNF
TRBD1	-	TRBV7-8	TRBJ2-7	TGTGCCAGCAGCCCAACTACAGGGGGCTACGAGCAGTACTTC	CASSPTTGGYEQYF
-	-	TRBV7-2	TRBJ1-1	TGTGCCAGCAGCTTAACTGGTAGGAGGGTTGGGGTCGGCACTGAAGCTTTCTTT	CASSLTGRRVGVGTEAFF
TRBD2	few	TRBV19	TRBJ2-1	TGTGCCAGTAGTTCGAGCGGGAGGTGGAATGAGCAGTTCTTC	CASSSSGRWNEQFF
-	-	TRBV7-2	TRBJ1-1	TGTGCCAGCAGCTTAAACTGGAACACTGAAGCTTTCTTT	CASSLNWNTEAFF
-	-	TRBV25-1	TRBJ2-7	TGTGCCAGCAAGGGGAACTACGAGCAGTACTTC	CASKGNYEQYF
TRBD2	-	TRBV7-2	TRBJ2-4	TGTGCCAGCAGCTTTCGAGCGGGAGGGCCTTTAGAGTACTTC	CASSFRAGGPLEYF
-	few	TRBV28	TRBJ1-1	TGTGCCAGCAGTTTGAACAGCCGGGACTTGAACACTGAAGCTTTCTTT	CASSLNSRDLNTEAFF
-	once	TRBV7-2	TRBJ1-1	TGTGCCAGCAGCTTATGGGCTTCGTTGGGCACTGAAGCTTTCTTT	CASSLWASLGTEAFF
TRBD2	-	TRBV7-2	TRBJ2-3	TGTGCCAGCAGCTCGGTGACTAGCGGGGGTAATACGCAGTATTTT	CASSSVTSGGNTQYF
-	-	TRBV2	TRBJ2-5	TGTGCCAGCAGTGAACTCGTTACTCAAGAGACCCAGTACTTC	CASSELVTQETQYF
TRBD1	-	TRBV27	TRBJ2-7	TGTGCCAGCAGTTGGACAGGGGCTACCGGGGAGCAGTACTTC	CASSWTGATGEQYF
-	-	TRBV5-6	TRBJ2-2	TGTGCCAGCAGCTACGCGTTTGGGAGCGGGGAGCTGTTTTTT	CASSYAFGSGELFF
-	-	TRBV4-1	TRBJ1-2	TGCGACAGCAGCCAAGATGAGAGTGCGGGGGCTCTATTTGGCTACACCTTC	CDSSQDESAGALFGYTF
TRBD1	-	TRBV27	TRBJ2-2	TGTGCCAGCAGTCCCCACAGGGGGCGAGGCACCGGGGAGCTGTTTTTT	CASSPHRGRGTGELFF
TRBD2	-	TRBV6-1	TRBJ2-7	TGTGCCAGCAGTGAGGGACTAGCGGGAGTAGGCTACGAGCAGTACTTC	CASSEGLAGVGYEQYF
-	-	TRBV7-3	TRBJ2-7	TGTGCCAGCAGCTTGCTAGTCGGATTGGGTGAGCAGTACTTC	CASSLLVGLGEQYF
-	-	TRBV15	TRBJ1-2	TGTGCCACCAGCAGAGAGGGACAAGGCTATGGCTACACCTTC	CATSREGQGYGYTF
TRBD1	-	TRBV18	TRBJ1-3	TGTGCCAGCTCCCAATCCGGGACAGGGGCTGGAAACACCATATATTTT	CASSQSGTGAGNTIYF
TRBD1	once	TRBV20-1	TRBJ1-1	TGCAGTGCACCGGACAGGGAAAGAGCTTTCTTT	CSAPDRERAFF
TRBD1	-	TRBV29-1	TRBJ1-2	TGCAGCGTTGGGGACCGGGACAGCTATGGCTACACCTTC	CSVGDRDSYGYTF
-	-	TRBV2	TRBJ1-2	TGTGCCAGCAGTGACAACAGGGACTATGGCTACACCTTC	CASSDNRDYGYTF
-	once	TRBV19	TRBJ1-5	TGTGCCAGTAGTAAACTGTTCTCGGAGCCCCAGCATTTT	CASSKLFSEPQHF
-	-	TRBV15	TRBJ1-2	TGTGCCACCGGAACAGGGCAGGAGCGTGGCTACACCTTC	CATGTGQERGYTF
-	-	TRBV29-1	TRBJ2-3	TGCAGCGTTCCCCGCAGGGATACGCAGTATTTT	CSVPRRDTQYF
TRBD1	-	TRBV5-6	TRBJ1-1	TGTGCCAGCAGCCGCTTATGGGCAGGGGGCACTGAAGCTTTCTTT	CASSRLWAGGTEAFF
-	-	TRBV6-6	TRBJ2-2	TGTGCCAGCTGGGGCAGCCTGAACACCGGGGAGCTGTTTTTT	CASWGSLNTGELFF
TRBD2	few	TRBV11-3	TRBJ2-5	TGTGCCAGCAGCTCGTATGTAGCGGGGCCAGAGACCCAGTACTTC	CASSSYVAGPETQYF
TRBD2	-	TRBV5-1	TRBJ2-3	TGCGCCAGCAGCTTGGGGACTAGCGGAATAACAGATACGCAGTATTTT	CASSLGTSGITDTQYF
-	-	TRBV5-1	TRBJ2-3	TGCGCCAGCAGCTATCAAAAAAGCACAGATACGCAGTATTTT	CASSYQKSTDTQYF
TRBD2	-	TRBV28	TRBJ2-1	TGTGCCAGCAGTTTGGGGACCGGGAGCGGGAGGGCCCGTGAGCAGTTCTTC	CASSLGTGSGRAREQFF
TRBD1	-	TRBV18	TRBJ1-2	TGTGCCAGCTCACGCGACAGGGAGGGCTACACCTTC	CASSRDREGYTF
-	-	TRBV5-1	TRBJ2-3	TGCGCCAGCAGCTTGAGGCCGGGTTCGGGAAGTGCAGATACGCAGTATTTT	CASSLRPGSGSADTQYF
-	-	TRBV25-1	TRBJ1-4	TGTGCCAGCAGTGACACAGGGTTCAATGAAAAACTGTTTTTT	CASSDTGFNEKLFF
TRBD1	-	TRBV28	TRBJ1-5	TGTGCCAGCAGTAACCAACAGGGGCCCGGTTGGCCCCAGCATTTT	CASSNQQGPGWPQHF
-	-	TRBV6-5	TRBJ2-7	TGTGCCAGCAGGTTCCGGTACAGCTCCTACGAGCAGTACTTC	CASRFRYSSYEQYF
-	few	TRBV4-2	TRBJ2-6	TGTGCCAGCAGCCAAGAGACCACAGCCTCTGGGGCCAACGTCCTGACTTTC	CASSQETTASGANVLTF
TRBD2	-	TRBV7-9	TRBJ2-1	TGTGCCAGCAGCTTACTCGGGAGGCTAGCGGGCTCCTACAATGAGCAGTTCTTC	CASSLLGRLAGSYNEQFF
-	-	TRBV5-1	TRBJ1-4	TGCGCCAGCAGCTTGGCCGGCTCAACAGGGCTTAATGAAAAACTGTTTTTT	CASSLAGSTGLNEKLFF
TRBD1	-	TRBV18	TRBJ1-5	TGTGCCAGCTCGGCTAACAGGGGGAATCAGCCCCAGCATTTT	CASSANRGNQPQHF
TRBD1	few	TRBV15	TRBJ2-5	TGTGCCACCAGCAGATTCTCCGGGACAGGGGGCGAGACCCAGTACTTC	CATSRFSGTGGETQYF
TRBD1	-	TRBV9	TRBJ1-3	TGTGCCAGCAGCGTGGACAGGTTGGGGGTAAACACCATATATTTT	CASSVDRLGVNTIYF
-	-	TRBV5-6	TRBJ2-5	TGTGCCAGCAGCTTCGCCGGAGAGACCCAGTACTTC	CASSFAGETQYF
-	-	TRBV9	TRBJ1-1	TGTGCCAGCAGCGGACTCAGGGATTCCTCAGAAGTGGACACTGAAGCTTTCTTT	CASSGLRDSSEVDTEAFF
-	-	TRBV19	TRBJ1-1	TGTGCCAGTAGTATAGCGACTGAAGCTTTCTTT	CASSIATEAFF
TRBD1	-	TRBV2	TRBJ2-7	TGTGCCAGCAGTCCCAACAGGGGCAGCGAGCAGTACTTC	CASSPNRGSEQYF
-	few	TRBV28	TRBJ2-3	TGTGCCAGCAGCCGGTACCCCACAGATACGCAGTATTTT	CASSRYPTDTQYF
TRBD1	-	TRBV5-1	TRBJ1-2	TGCGCCAGCAGCCCCGGGACAGGGGGTGTTGGCTACACCTTC	CASSPGTGGVGYTF
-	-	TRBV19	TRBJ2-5	TGTGCCAGTAGTATAGCTTATACAGGGCGGGAGACCCAGTACTTC	CASSIAYTGRETQYF
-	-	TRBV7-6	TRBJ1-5	TGTGCCAGCAGCCCCACCAGGGGTAGCAATCAGCCCCAGCATTTT	CASSPTRGSNQPQHF
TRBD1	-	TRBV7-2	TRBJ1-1	TGTGCCAGCAACCAGGGGGGTAGGGTGGGAGCTTTCTTT	CASNQGGRVGAFF